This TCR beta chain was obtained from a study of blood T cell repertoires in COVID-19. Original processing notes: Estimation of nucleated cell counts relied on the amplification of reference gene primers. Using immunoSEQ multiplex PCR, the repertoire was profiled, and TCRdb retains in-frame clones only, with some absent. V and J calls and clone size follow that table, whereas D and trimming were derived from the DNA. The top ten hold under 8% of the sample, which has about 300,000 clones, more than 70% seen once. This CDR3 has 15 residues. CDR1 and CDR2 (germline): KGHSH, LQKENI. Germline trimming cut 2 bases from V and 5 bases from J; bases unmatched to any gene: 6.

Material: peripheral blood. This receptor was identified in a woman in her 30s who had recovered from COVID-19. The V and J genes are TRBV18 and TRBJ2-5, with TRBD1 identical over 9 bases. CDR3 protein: CASSPMGQGVETQYF. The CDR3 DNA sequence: TGTGCCAGCTCACCAATGGGACAGGGAGTGGAGACCCAGTACTTC.